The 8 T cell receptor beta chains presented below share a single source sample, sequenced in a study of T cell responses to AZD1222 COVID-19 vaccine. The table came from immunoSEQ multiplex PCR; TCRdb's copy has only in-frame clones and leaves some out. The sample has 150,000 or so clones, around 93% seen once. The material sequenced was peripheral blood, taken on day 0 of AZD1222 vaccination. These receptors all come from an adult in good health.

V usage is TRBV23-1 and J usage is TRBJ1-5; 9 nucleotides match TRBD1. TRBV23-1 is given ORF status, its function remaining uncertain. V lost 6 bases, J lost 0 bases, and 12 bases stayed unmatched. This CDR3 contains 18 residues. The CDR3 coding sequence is TGCGCCAGCAGGAAACGGGACAGGGAACTTTATAGCAATCAGCCCCAGCATTTT. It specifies CASRKRDRELYSNQPQHF.

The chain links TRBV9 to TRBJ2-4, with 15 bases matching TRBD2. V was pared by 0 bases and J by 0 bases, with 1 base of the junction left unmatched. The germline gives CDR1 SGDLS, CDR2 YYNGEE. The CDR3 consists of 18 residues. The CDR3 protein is CASSVEGLAGGAKNIQYF. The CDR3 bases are TGTGCCAGCAGCGTAGAGGGACTAGCGGGGGGAGCCAAAAACATTCAGTACTTC.

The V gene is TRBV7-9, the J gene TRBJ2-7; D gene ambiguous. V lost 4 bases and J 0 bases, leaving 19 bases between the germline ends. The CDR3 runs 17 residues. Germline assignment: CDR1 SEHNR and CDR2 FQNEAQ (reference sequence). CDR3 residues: CASSSIWQDRSSYEQYF. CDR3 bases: TGTGCCAGCAGCTCCATATGGCAGGACCGGAGCTCCTACGAGCAGTACTTC. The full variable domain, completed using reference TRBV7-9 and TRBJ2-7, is DTGVSQNPRHKITKRGQNVTFRCDPISEHNRLYWYRQTLGQGPEFLTYFQNEAQLEKSRLLSDRFSAERPKGSFSTLEIQRTEQGDSAMYLCASSSIWQDRSSYEQYFGPGTRLTVT.

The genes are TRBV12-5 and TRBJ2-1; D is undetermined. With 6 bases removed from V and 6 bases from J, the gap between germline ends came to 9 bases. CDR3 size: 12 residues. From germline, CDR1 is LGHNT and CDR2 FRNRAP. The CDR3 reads CASGFHGNEQFF. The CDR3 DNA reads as TGTGCTAGTGGCTTCCATGGCAATGAGCAGTTCTTC.

CDR3 DNA: TGTGCCAGCAGTGTGGACGTGACCGGGGAGCTGTTTTTT. Translating gives CASSVDVTGELFF. The V call is TRBV2, the J call TRBJ2-2; D gene uncertain. Germline values: CDR1 SNHLY, CDR2 FYNNEI. This CDR3 spans 13 amino acids. V was shortened by 4 bases and J by 5 bases, with 8 bases between the two germline ends.

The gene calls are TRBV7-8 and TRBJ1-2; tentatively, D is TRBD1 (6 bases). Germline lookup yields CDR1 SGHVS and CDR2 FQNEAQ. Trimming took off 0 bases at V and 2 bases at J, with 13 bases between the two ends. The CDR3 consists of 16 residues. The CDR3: CASSLAVSDSNYGYTF. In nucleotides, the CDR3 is TGTGCCAGCAGCTTAGCCGTTTCGGACAGCAACTATGGCTACACCTTC.

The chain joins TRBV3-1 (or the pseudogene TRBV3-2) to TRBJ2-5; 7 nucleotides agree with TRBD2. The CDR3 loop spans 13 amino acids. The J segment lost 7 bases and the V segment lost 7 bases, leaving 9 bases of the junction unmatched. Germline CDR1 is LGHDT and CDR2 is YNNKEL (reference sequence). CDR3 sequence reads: CASTPGTIGTQYF. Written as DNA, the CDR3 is TGTGCCAGCACCCCTGGGACTATCGGGACCCAGTACTTC.

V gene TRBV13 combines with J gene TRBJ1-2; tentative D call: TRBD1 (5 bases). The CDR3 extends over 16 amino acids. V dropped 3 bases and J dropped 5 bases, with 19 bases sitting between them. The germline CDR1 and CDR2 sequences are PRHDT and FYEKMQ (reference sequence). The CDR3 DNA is TGTGCCAGCAGCTTGACCTCTCCGCAGGGTCGGTATGGCTACACCTTC. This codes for CASSLTSPQGRYGYTF.